Listed below are T cell receptor beta chains from one sample, sequenced in a study of control samples from healthy donors and cancer patients. TCRdb's copy holds only in-frame clones and misses some; the assay was immunoSEQ multiplex PCR. The repertoire includes 150,000 to 200,000 clones, roughly 89% of them detected once, and roughly 1.6% sits in the top ten. The sequencing input was blood. The receptors originated from a woman in her 30s in good health. The CDR3 runs from the conserved cysteine through the conserved F or W. The D gene is left open where the match is weak.

cdr3_length d_call v_call cdr3_aa
15 - TRBV5-4 CASSLDGGSYNEQFF
13 - TRBV10-1 CASSESGAYEQYF
16 TRBD2 TRBV18 CASSVTSGSDTGELFF
13 - TRBV3-1/TRBV3-2 CASSTDRNSPLHF
15 TRBD1 TRBV6-5 CASSPRGQNTGELFF
14 - TRBV7-9 CASSLGQGWYEQYF
13 - TRBV15 CATSRDPTYEQYF
15 - TRBV6-1 CASSELRGSNQPQHF
14 TRBD2 TRBV16 CASSQQRETGELFF
13 - TRBV7-9 CASSLVTAYEQYF
13 - TRBV30 CAWSVQRYTEAFF
15 - TRBV7-2 CASSFDRSSYNEQFF
13 - TRBV20-1 CSASPGWDYGYTF
14 - TRBV1 CTSKGAPWNTEAFF
13 TRBD1 TRBV28 CASNSGGPDTQYF
11 - TRBV30 CAWGQTYEQYF
14 - TRBV6-5 CASSRTAMNTEAFF
14 - TRBV10-1 CASSDGGVNTEAFF
13 TRBD1 TRBV3-1/TRBV3-2 CASSTQGAYGYTF
13 - TRBV27 CASSRDMTYEQYF
12 - TRBV19 CASSQGSTEAFF
12 TRBD2 TRBV29-1 CSVEGGGGELFF
15 - TRBV7-9 CASSLVGRETDTQYF
16 - TRBV7-8 CASSLGMRNSNQPQHF
13 TRBD2 TRBV6-5 CASSYGLEETQYF
15 TRBD1 TRBV7-8 CASSLAGTGNYGYTF
16 - TRBV7-6 CASSLDGQSSGNTIYF
13 TRBD1 TRBV11-1 CASSPGQEYEQYF
15 - TRBV7-3 CASSLTRGSYNEQFF
16 TRBD1 TRBV4-3 CASSQETGGSYNEQFF
9 - TRBV3-1/TRBV3-2 CASSDRYTF
14 TRBD1 TRBV25-1 CASTPGQYNSPLHF
14 - TRBV6-2/TRBV6-3 CASSYQGSPYGYTF
15 TRBD2 TRBV3-1/TRBV3-2 CASSHGTSVIYEQYF
14 - TRBV15 CATSREAGAYGYTF
15 - TRBV4-1 CASSQDPSSGNTIYF
14 TRBD2 TRBV11-3 CASSSLAGHNEQFF
14 - TRBV6-5 CASSYGDEGETQYF
13 - TRBV4-2 CASSQDNNYGYTF
14 - TRBV6-1 CASSDRARGYGYTF
13 - TRBV7-3 CASSIHRATPLHF
15 TRBD1 TRBV4-1 CASSHPGQGRRAQHF
14 - TRBV6-5 CASIGGRETDTQYF
15 TRBD2 TRBV4-1 CASSLLAGGFNEQFF